Presented here are 25 T cell receptor beta chains from one specimen sequenced in a study of sequential checkpoint blockade in melanoma. TCRdb's table, derived via immunoSEQ multiplex PCR, lists solely in-frame clones and lacks some. Counted here are about 28,000 clones, 83% occurring once; the ten biggest clones make up roughly 17%. Treatment meaning: randomized to nivolumab then ipilimumab (arm A) or the reverse (arm B). This specimen consisted of CD8+ T cells sorted from blood (inferred from file names), obtained from a patient given nivolumab and ipilimumab in sequence. These receptors were taken from a human donor with melanoma.

V is TRBV11-3 and J is TRBJ2-1; 7 positions agree with TRBD2. J gave up 4 bases and V 3 bases, and 6 bases lay outside the gene matches. Germline V gene sequence: CDR1 SGHNT, CDR2 YENEEA. There are 15 residues in the CDR3. The CDR3 spells CASSFEGGPYNEQFF. CDR3 bases: TGTGCCAGCAGCTTTGAGGGAGGGCCGTACAATGAGCAGTTCTTC.

The chain has TRBV4-1 and TRBJ2-1, with TRBD1 identical over 8 bases. The V gene's germline CDR1 is MGHRA and CDR2 YSYEKL. The CDR3 totals 19 residues. V trimming: 5 bases; J trimming: 0 bases; junction bases outside the gene matches: 15. For the CDR3, the DNA is TGCGCCAGCAGCGCTCGGGACAGGCACCCCGTTTCCTCCTACAATGAGCAGTTCTTC. Translating gives CASSARDRHPVSSYNEQFF.

V usage is TRBV28 and J usage is TRBJ2-1, with 8 bases fitting TRBD2. Trimming cost V 10 bases and J 1 base; bases outside gene matches: 18. Germline V gene sequence: CDR1 MDHEN, CDR2 SYDVKM. This CDR3 comprises 18 residues. This chain's CDR3 is CATFPFGSGIGSYNEQFF. CDR3 coding DNA: TGTGCCACTTTCCCCTTTGGTAGCGGGATCGGTTCCTACAATGAGCAGTTCTTC.

This chain links TRBV7-2 with TRBJ2-3; 15 bases are shared with TRBD2. The germline V gene encodes CDR1 SGHTA and CDR2 FQGNSA. The ends lost 5 bases at V and 2 bases at J; junction bases unmatched: 8. This CDR3 contains 18 residues. For the CDR3, the DNA is TGTGCCAGCAGCCCCTGGGGACTAGCGGGAGGATTCACAGATACGCAGTATTTT. Residues: CASSPWGLAGGFTDTQYF.

The V and J genes are TRBV7-6 and TRBJ2-3, with D perhaps matching TRBD2 (5 bases). V lost 5 bases, J lost 3 bases, and 9 bases lay in between. The CDR3 loop spans 13 amino acids. The V gene's germline CDR1 is SGHVS and CDR2 FNYEAQ. CDR3 residues: CASSPGLTDTQYF. CDR3 coding DNA: TGTGCCAGCAGCCCGGGGTTGACAGATACGCAGTATTTT. The entire variable domain, with the rest obtained from reference TRBV7-6 and TRBJ2-3, is as follows: GAGVSQSPRYKVTKRGQDVALRCDPISGHVSLYWYRQALGQGPEFLTYFNYEAQQDKSGLPNDRFSAERPEGSISTLTIQRTEQRDSAMYRCASSPGLTDTQYFGPGTRLTVL.

The chain combines TRBV7-9 with TRBJ2-3; the D gene is possibly TRBD2 (6 bases). V lost 2 bases and J 0 bases, leaving 12 bases between the germline ends. CDR1 and CDR2 (germline): SEHNR, FQNEAQ (reference sequence). The CDR3 runs to 16 residues. CDR3: CASSLNLALSTDTQYF. CDR3 nucleotide sequence: TGTGCCAGCAGCTTAAATCTAGCGCTAAGCACAGATACGCAGTATTTT. The full variable domain, completed using reference TRBV7-9 and TRBJ2-3, is DTGVSQNPRHKITKRGQNVTFRCDPISEHNRLYWYRQTLGQGPEFLTYFQNEAQLEKSRLLSDRFSAERPKGSFSTLEIQRTEQGDSAMYLCASSLNLALSTDTQYFGPGTRLTVL.

CDR3 sequence (DNA): TGTGCCAGCAGCTTGGGAACACAGGGGGTTTATGAGCAGTTCTTC. Translation gives CASSLGTQGVYEQFF. The V gene is TRBV7-7, the J gene TRBJ2-1; 8 bases agree with TRBD1. Germline CDR1 and CDR2: SSHAT and FNYEAQ (reference sequence). The CDR3 is 15 amino acids. Trimming removed 3 bases from V and 8 bases from J; junction bases left unmatched: 9. The complete variable domain, with remaining parts taken from reference TRBV7-7 and TRBJ2-1, reads GAGVSQSPRYKVTKRGQDVTLRCDPISSHATLYWYQQALGQGPEFLTYFNYEAQPDKSGLPSDRFSAERPEGSISTLTIQRTEQRDSAMYRCASSLGTQGVYEQFFGPGTRLTVL.

The chain couples TRBV9 to TRBJ1-4; D not resolved. Per germline, CDR1 SGDLS and CDR2 YYNGEE. The CDR3 is 14 residues long. The germline V and J ends were trimmed by 3 bases and 4 bases, with 10 bases remaining between them. In DNA form, the CDR3 reads TGTGCCAGCAGCGCGGGAGTCTTTAATGAAAAACTGTTTTTT. Translating it yields CASSAGVFNEKLFF.

The chain combines TRBV11-3 with TRBJ2-3, with 12 bases aligning to TRBD2. The V gene end was trimmed by 5 bases and the J gene end by 3 bases; junction bases not matched to a gene: 3. The germline V gene has CDR1 SGHNT and CDR2 YENEEA. The CDR3 contains 15 residues. The CDR3 DNA reads TGTGCCAGCAGCGTGACTAGCGGGAGTACAGATACGCAGTATTTT. Encoded protein: CASSVTSGSTDTQYF.

The rearrangement joins TRBV7-2 to TRBJ2-5; TRBD2 aligns across 11 bases. After removal of 5 bases from V and 3 bases from J, the junction contained 5 bases not matched to a gene. This CDR3 spans 15 amino acids. Germline CDR1 and CDR2: SGHTA and FQGNSA. This CDR3 is CASSDISGGEETQYF. The CDR3 coding sequence is TGTGCCAGCAGCGATATTAGCGGGGGGGAAGAGACCCAGTACTTC.

This clone is a singleton in its sample. The chain carries TRBV7-3 and TRBJ2-2, with D unresolved. CDR1 is SGHTA, CDR2 FQGTGA, per germline. Trimming took off 1 base at V and 6 bases at J, with 9 bases between the two ends. This CDR3 is 14 amino acids long. Written as DNA, the CDR3 is TGTGCCAGCAGCTTAATCGTTTCGGCCGGGGAGCTGTTTTTT. Its protein is CASSLIVSAGELFF.

This clone was observed a few times. The chain uses TRBV6-4 and TRBJ2-3; 13 nucleotides line up with TRBD2. The CDR3 is made up of 16 amino acids. Germline V gene lookup returns CDR1 MRHNA and CDR2 SNTAGT. Losses at the gene ends were 2 bases for V and 1 base for J; bases not matched to a gene: 0. CDR3 sequence: CASSDGTSGGTDTQYF. CDR3 DNA sequence: TGTGCCAGCAGTGACGGGACTAGCGGGGGCACAGATACGCAGTATTTT.

The chain combines TRBV5-4 with TRBJ1-4; 10 bases align to TRBD1. From germline, CDR1 is SGHNT and CDR2 YYREEE (reference sequence). Unmatched junction bases numbered 3, after V lost 2 bases and J lost 8 bases. The CDR3 totals 14 residues. The CDR3 loop reads CASSLRDRGEKLFF. CDR3 sequence (DNA): TGTGCCAGCAGCTTACGGGACAGGGGCGAAAAACTGTTTTTT.

CDR3 residues: CSVETREGLETQYF. DNA for the CDR3: TGCAGCGTTGAAACGCGGGAGGGCCTTGAGACCCAGTACTTC. V usage is TRBV29-1 and J usage is TRBJ2-5; 9 nucleotides align to TRBD2. The CDR3 consists of 14 residues. The germline CDR1 and CDR2 sequences are SQVTM and ANQGSEA. With V trimmed by 2 bases and J by 5 bases, 6 bases remained unmatched.

The rearrangement uses TRBV28 and TRBJ1-1; D not resolved. The V and J ends lost 7 bases and 11 bases respectively, with 17 bases between them. This CDR3 is built from 12 residues. Germline V gives CDR1 MDHEN, CDR2 SYDVKM. The CDR3 is CASTFKTGGAFF. In DNA form, the CDR3 reads TGTGCCAGCACATTCAAGACCGGAGGCGCTTTCTTT.

The V call is TRBV2, the J call TRBJ2-2; TRBD2 matches 7 bases. This CDR3 region has 15 residues. Germline V gene data show CDR1 as SNHLY and CDR2 as FYNNEI. V shed 5 bases and J 9 bases; nucleotides not matched to a gene: 12. This CDR3 is CASSPGLLSYWELFF. CDR3 in DNA: TGTGCCAGCAGTCCGGGACTACTATCCTATTGGGAGCTGTTTTTT.

This chain uses TRBV14 with TRBJ2-3; 7 bases fit TRBD2. The CDR3 length is 16 residues. V was pared by 3 bases and J by 4 bases, with 10 bases of the junction left unmatched. Germline CDR1 SGHDN, CDR2 FVKESK. DNA for the CDR3: TGTGCCAGCAGCCAGGTCCGGGACTATCCACCAGATACGCAGTATTTT. It translates to CASSQVRDYPPDTQYF. The full variable domain, in which reference TRBV14 and TRBJ2-3 provide the parts outside the CDR3, is EAGVTQFPSHSVIEKGQTVTLRCDPISGHDNLYWYRRVMGKEIKFLLHFVKESKQDESGMPNNRFLAERTGGTYSTLKVQPAELEDSGVYFCASSQVRDYPPDTQYFGPGTRLTVL.

The chain employs TRBV6-5 and TRBJ1-2; D gene uncertain. The CDR3 is made up of 11 amino acids. V shed 6 bases and J shed 8 bases, with 10 bases lying between them. The germline V gene has CDR1 MNHEY and CDR2 SVGAGI. CDR3 region: CASRAVHGYTF. The CDR3 nucleotides read TGTGCCAGCAGGGCGGTCCACGGCTACACCTTC.

The rearrangement joins TRBV7-9 to TRBJ2-7; 10 bases line up with TRBD1. Germline CDR1 SEHNR, CDR2 FQNEAQ (reference sequence). The CDR3 sequence is 16 residues long. V dropped 5 bases and J dropped 4; count of bases not matched to a gene: 11. The CDR3 coding sequence is TGTGCCAGCAGCCCCCACTTTTGGACAGGGGGTTACGAGCAGTACTTC. Translation: CASSPHFWTGGYEQYF.

The CDR3 DNA reads as TGCGCCAGCAGCTTGGGTGCTAGCGGGGGATACGAGCAGTACTTC. Amino acids: CASSLGASGGYEQYF. The chain employs TRBV5-1 and TRBJ2-7, with 10 bases that match TRBD2. Trimming at V came to 0 bases and at J to 4 bases, leaving 4 bases not matched to a gene. Germline-derived CDR1 and CDR2 are SGHRS and YFSETQ. The CDR3 loop spans 15 amino acids. The full variable domain, rest sourced from reference TRBV5-1 and TRBJ2-7, is KAGVTQTPRYLIKTRGQQVTLSCSPISGHRSVSWYQQTPGQGLQFLFEYFSETQRNKGNFPGRFSGRQFSNSRSEMNVSTLELGDSALYLCASSLGASGGYEQYFGPGTRLTVT.

This sequence joins TRBV6-6 and TRBJ2-7; TRBD1 is a possible D gene (5 bases). Germline V gene sequence: CDR1 MNHNY, CDR2 SVGAGI (reference sequence). V was shortened by 5 bases and J by 5 bases, with 19 bases between the two germline ends. This CDR3 is 15 amino acids long. CDR3 in DNA: TGTGCCAGCAGTCCTTTTCTTGGATGGGGCAACGAGCAGTACTTC. Its translation: CASSPFLGWGNEQYF.

Remarks on this clone: One end of the junction does not line up with germline, which may come from a read error. This sequence joins TRBV20-1 and TRBJ1-1; no clear D gene. Germline CDR1 and CDR2: DFQATT and SNEGSKA (reference sequence). The CDR3 length is 9 residues. The CDR3 protein is CSARGNYRF. The CDR3 coding sequence is TGCAGTGCTAGAGGGAACTATCGCTTT.

As to this clone: No conserved phenylalanine or tryptophan is present at the end of the CDR3, so a read error is the likely explanation. The rearrangement uses TRBV6-4 and TRBJ2-7; TRBD1 matches at 7 bases. Germline V lookup: CDR1 MRHNA, CDR2 SNTAGT. V was clipped by 9 bases and J by 0 bases; unmatched bases: 17. The CDR3 totals 17 residues. CDR3 sequence: CARDPTIWDSNSYEQYL. CDR3 nucleotides: TGTGCCAGGGATCCCACCATATGGGACAGCAACTCCTACGAGCAGTACCTC.

The J gene is TRBJ2-7, the V gene TRBV19; D not certain. Per germline, CDR1 LNHDA and CDR2 SQIVND (reference sequence). V was trimmed by 3 bases and J by 6 bases, leaving 12 bases between them. The CDR3 spans 13 residues. The CDR3 reads CASSILGSSEQYF. The CDR3 DNA is TGTGCCAGTAGTATTCTGGGCAGTTCCGAGCAGTACTTC. The complete variable domain, with remaining parts taken from reference TRBV19 and TRBJ2-7, reads DGGITQSPKYLFRKEGQNVTLSCEQNLNHDAMYWYRQDPGQGLRLIYYSQIVNDFQKGDIAEGYSVSREKKESFPLTVTSAQKNPTAFYLCASSILGSSEQYFGPGTRLTVT.

The chain links TRBV28 to TRBJ2-3, with D perhaps matching TRBD2 (6 bases). V lost 6 bases and J 4 bases, leaving 17 bases between the germline ends. The CDR3 extends over 15 amino acids. CDR1 and CDR2 (germline): MDHEN, SYDVKM. The DNA of the CDR3 is TGTGCCAGCAGCCACGGGGCTAGCGTATCAGATACGCAGTATTTT. It specifies CASSHGASVSDTQYF.